These 6 T cell receptor beta chains originate from one sample sequenced in a study of human thymus T cells. Only in-frame clones appear in the TCRdb table, and some are missing; sequencing was by immunoSEQ multiplex PCR. The sample holds approximately 46,000 clones, around 93% seen once. The specimen sequenced was blood. The receptors here all came from a girl less than two years old with a congenital heart defect but otherwise immunologically healthy.

The J gene is TRBJ2-7, the V gene TRBV6-1; weak D call: TRBD1 (6 bases). The germline V gene has CDR1 MNHNS and CDR2 SASEGT. The CDR3 has 15 amino acids. V was clipped by 1 base and J by 3 bases, with 13 bases between them. Here the CDR3 reads CASSEEQGSYYEQYF. CDR3 DNA sequence: TGTGCCAGCAGTGAAGAACAGGGAAGTTACTACGAGCAGTACTTC.

In this sample, this clone turned up once. The genes are TRBV27 and TRBJ2-4; D is ambiguous. Looked up from germline, CDR1 is MNHEY and CDR2 is SMNVEV (reference sequence). The CDR3 loop spans 16 amino acids. V was shortened by 5 bases and J by 0 bases, with 14 bases between the two germline ends. As DNA, the CDR3 is TGTGCCAGCAGTCTCGGACGGAGACTAGCCAAAAACATTCAGTACTTC. This gives the protein CASSLGRRLAKNIQYF.

The chain has TRBV27 and TRBJ2-1; 7 nucleotides line up with TRBD2. The CDR3 length is 14 residues. Germline V gives CDR1 MNHEY, CDR2 SMNVEV (reference sequence). V gave up 6 bases and J gave up 9 bases; unmatched junction bases: 11. The CDR3 DNA sequence: TGTGCCAGCAGGTGGATGACTAGCCGCGGTGAGCAGTTCTTC. It is translated as CASRWMTSRGEQFF.

The rearrangement links TRBV18 to TRBJ2-7, with D possibly matching TRBD1 (6 bases). V was shortened by 2 bases and J by 1 base, with 15 bases between the two germline ends. CDR1 is KGHSH and CDR2 is LQKENI in the germline V gene. There are 16 residues in the CDR3. The CDR3 protein is CASSPFRDTLSYEQYF. Here the CDR3 DNA reads TGTGCCAGCTCACCATTTCGGGACACCCTTTCCTACGAGCAGTACTTC.

This clone was detected only once. The chain carries TRBV5-6 and TRBJ2-5, with 11 bases identical to TRBD2. CDR1 and CDR2 (germline): SGHDT, YYEEEE. The CDR3 contains 15 residues. With V trimmed by 4 bases and J by 5 bases, 7 bases remained unmatched. For the CDR3, the DNA is TGTGCCAGCAGCCGACTAGCGGGACGTCTGGAGACCCAGTACTTC. Translated: CASSRLAGRLETQYF.

This chain joins TRBV4-2 and TRBJ2-1, with 9 bases identical to TRBD2. The CDR3 length is 16 residues. Trimming removed 4 bases from V and 6 bases from J; junction bases left unmatched: 10. Germline CDR1 and CDR2: LGHNA and YNFKEQ. CDR3 in amino acids: CASSPMVASGTNEQFF. The CDR3 DNA follows: TGTGCCAGCAGCCCTATGGTGGCTAGCGGGACCAATGAGCAGTTCTTC.